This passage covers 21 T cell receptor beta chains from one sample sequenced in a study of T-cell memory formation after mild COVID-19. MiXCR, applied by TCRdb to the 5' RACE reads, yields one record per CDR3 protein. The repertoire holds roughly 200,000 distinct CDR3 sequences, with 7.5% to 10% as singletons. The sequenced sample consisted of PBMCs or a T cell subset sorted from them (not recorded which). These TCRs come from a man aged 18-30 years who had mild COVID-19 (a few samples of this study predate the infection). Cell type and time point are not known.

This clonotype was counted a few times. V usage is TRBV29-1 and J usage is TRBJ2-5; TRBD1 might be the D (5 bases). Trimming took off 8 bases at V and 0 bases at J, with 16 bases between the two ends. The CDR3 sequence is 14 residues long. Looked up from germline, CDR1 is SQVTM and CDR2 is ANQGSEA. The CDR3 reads CSIRGAAYQETQYF. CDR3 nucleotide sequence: TGCAGCATTAGGGGTGCAGCGTACCAAGAGACCCAGTACTTC.

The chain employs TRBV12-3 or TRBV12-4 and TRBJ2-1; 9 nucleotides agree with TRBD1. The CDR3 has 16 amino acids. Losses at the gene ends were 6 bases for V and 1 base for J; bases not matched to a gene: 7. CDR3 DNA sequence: TGTGCCAGCAGCCGGGGACAGGGCGGGTCCTACAATGAGCAGTTCTTC. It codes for CASSRGQGGSYNEQFF.

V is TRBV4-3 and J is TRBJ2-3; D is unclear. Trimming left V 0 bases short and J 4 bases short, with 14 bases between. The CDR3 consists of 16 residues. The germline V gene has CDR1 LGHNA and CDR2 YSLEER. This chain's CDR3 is CASSQEILRDSDTQYF. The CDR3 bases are TGCGCCAGCAGCCAAGAGATTCTGCGAGATTCAGATACGCAGTATTTT.

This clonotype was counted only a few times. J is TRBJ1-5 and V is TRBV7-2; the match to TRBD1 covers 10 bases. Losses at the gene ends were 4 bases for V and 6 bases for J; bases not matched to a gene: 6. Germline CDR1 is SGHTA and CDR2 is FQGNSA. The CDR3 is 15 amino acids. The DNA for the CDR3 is TGTGCCAGCAGCTGGGACAGGGGCGCGAGTCAGCCCCAGCATTTT. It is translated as CASSWDRGASQPQHF.

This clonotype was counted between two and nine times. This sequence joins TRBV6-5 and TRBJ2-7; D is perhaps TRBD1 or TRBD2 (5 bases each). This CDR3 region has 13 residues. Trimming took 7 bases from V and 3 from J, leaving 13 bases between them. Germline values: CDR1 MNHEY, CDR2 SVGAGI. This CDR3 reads CASKHRDGYEQYV. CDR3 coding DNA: TGTGCCAGCAAGCACCGGGACGGCTACGAGCAGTACGTC.

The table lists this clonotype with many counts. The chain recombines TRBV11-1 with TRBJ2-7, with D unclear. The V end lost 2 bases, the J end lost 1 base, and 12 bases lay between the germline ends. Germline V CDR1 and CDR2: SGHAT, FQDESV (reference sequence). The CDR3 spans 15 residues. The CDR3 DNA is TGTGCCAGCAGCTTACGAGGTGATGGGTCCTACGAGCAGTACTTC. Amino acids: CASSLRGDGSYEQYF.

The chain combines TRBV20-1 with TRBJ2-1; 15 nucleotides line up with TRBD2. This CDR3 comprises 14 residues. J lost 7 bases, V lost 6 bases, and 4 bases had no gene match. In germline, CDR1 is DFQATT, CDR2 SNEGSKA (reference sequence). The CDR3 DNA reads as TGCAGTGCCAAGGGACTAGCGGGGGGTAATGAGCAGTTCTTC. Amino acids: CSAKGLAGGNEQFF.

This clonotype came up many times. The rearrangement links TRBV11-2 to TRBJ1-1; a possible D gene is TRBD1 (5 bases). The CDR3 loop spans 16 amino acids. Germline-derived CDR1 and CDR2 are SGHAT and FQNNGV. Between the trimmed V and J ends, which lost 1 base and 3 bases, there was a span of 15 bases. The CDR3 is CASSLATGAGHTEAFF. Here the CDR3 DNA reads TGTGCCAGCAGCTTAGCCACAGGTGCTGGACACACTGAAGCTTTCTTT.

CDR3 in DNA: TGTGCCAGCAGTGTCGACAGGGGTCACGGGGAGCTGTTTTTT. It yields the protein CASSVDRGHGELFF. The chain combines TRBV6-5 with TRBJ2-2; 8 nucleotides match TRBD1. Germline V gene lookup returns CDR1 MNHEY and CDR2 SVGAGI. J was trimmed by 7 bases and V by 5 bases; bases with no gene match: 6. The CDR3 length is 14 residues.

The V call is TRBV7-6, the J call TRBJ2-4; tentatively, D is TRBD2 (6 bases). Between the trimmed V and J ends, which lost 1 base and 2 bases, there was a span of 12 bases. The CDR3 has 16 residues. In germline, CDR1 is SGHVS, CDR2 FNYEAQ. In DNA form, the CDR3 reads TGTGCCAGCAGCTTAGGGCGGGGTCGAACCAAAAACATTCAGTACTTC. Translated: CASSLGRGRTKNIQYF.

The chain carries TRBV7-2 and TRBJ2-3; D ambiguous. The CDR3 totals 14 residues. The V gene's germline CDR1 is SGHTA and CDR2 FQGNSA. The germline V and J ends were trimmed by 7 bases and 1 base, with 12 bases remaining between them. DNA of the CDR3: TGTGCCAGCAAGGAACAAGGAGGCACAGATACGCAGTATTTT. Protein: CASKEQGGTDTQYF. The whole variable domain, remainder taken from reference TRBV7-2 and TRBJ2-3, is GAGVSQSPSNKVTEKGKDVELRCDPISGHTALYWYRQSLGQGLEFLIYFQGNSAPDKSGLPSDRFSAERTGGSVSTLTIQRTQQEDSAVYLCASKEQGGTDTQYFGPGTRLTVL.

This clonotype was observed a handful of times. The DNA of the CDR3 is TGTGCCAGCAGCTTCCAGGGACAACGGGAGACCCAGTACTTC. This translates into CASSFQGQRETQYF. V and J are TRBV7-2 and TRBJ2-5; a weak D match, TRBD1 (6 bases). CDR3 length: 14 residues. Trimming took 3 bases from V and 5 from J, leaving 13 bases between them. Germline lookup yields CDR1 SGHTA and CDR2 FQGNSA.

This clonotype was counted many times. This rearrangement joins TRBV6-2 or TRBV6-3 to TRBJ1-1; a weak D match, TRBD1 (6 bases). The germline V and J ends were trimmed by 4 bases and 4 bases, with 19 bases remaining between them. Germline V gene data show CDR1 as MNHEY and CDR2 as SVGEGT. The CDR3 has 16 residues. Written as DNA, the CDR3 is TGTGCCAGCAGTTTACGCGGGGGGCAGGGTGTCACTGAAGCTTTCTTT. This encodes CASSLRGGQGVTEAFF.

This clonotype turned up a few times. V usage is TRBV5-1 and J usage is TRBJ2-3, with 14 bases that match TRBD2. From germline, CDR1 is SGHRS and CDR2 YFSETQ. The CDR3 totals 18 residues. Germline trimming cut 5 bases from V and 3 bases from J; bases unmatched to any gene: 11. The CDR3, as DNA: TGCGCCAGCAGTTCTCAGACTAGCGGGGGGGGCCGGACAGATACGCAGTATTTT. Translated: CASSSQTSGGGRTDTQYF.

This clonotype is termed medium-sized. CDR3 sequence reads: CASSPPAGTAYNEQFF. The DNA for the CDR3 is TGTGCCAGCTCACCACCGGCGGGGACCGCCTACAATGAGCAGTTCTTC. This chain joins TRBV18 and TRBJ2-1, with D possibly being TRBD2 (6 bases). The ends were cut back, 0 bases at V and 2 bases at J, with 11 bases in the middle. CDR3 length equals 16 residues. Germline V gene sequence: CDR1 KGHSH, CDR2 LQKENI. The full variable domain, completed using reference TRBV18 and TRBJ2-1, is NAGVMQNPRHLVRRRGQEARLRCSPMKGHSHVYWYRQLPEEGLKFMVYLQKENIIDESGMPKERFSAEFPKEGPSILRIQQVVRGDSAAYFCASSPPAGTAYNEQFFGPGTRLTVL.

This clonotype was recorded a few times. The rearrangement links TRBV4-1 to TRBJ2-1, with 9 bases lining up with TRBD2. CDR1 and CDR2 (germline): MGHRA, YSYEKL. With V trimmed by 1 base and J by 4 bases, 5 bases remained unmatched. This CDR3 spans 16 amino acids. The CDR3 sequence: CASSQVPAGGYNEQFF. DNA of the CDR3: TGCGCCAGCAGCCAAGTCCCAGCGGGGGGATACAATGAGCAGTTCTTC.

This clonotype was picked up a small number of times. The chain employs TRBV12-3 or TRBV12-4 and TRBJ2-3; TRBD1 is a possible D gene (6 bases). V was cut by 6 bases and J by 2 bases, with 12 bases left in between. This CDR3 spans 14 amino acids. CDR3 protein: CASSPGDITDTQYF. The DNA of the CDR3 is TGTGCCAGCAGCCCCGGGGACATCACAGATACGCAGTATTTT.

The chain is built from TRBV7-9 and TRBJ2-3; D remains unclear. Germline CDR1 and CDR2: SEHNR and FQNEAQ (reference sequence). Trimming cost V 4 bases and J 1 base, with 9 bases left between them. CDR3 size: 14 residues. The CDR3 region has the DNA TGTGCCAGCAGCTATAACTCCCGCACAGATACGCAGTATTTT. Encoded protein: CASSYNSRTDTQYF.

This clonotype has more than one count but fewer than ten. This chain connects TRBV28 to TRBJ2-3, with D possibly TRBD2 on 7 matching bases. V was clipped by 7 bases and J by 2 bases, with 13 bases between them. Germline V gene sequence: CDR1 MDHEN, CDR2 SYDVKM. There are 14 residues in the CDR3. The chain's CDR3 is CASNLGGDTDTQYF. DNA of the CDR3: TGTGCCAGCAACTTAGGGGGGGACACAGATACGCAGTATTTT.

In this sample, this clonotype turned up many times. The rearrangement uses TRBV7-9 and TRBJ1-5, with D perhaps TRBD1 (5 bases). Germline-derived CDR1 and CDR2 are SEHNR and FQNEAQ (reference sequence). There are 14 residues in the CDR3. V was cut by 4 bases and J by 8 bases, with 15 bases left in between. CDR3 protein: CASSSRDPREPQHF. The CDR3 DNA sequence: TGTGCCAGCAGCTCCCGGGACCCGAGGGAGCCCCAGCATTTT.

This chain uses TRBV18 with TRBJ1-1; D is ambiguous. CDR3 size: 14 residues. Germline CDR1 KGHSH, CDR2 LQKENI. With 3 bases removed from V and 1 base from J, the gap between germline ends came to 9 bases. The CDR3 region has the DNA TGTGCCAGCTCACCCTCGTCCGGGAACACTGAAGCTTTCTTT. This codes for CASSPSSGNTEAFF.